One and the same sample provided the 5 T cell receptor beta chains below, sequenced in a study of regulatory T cells in long-lasting Graves disease. CDR3-region Arm-PCR and iRepertoire HTBI primers produced the TCR beta libraries. TCRdb re-derived calls from the multiplex PCR reads in MiXCR, one entry per CDR3 protein. Of roughly 400,000 distinct CDR3 sequences listed, around 20% are singletons. Described time point: persistent/refractory GD, antithyroid drugs over 5 years with positive TRAb. Researchers made the TCR library from RNA that was extracted from PBMCs. Sequences were derived from peripheral blood mononuclear cells (PBMCs), sampled when the disease was refractory, from a patient treated with antithyroid drugs. All receptors come from a female donor with Graves disease.

This clonotype was counted ten times or more. The rearrangement uses TRBV28 and TRBJ1-4; maybe TRBD1 (5 bases). CDR3 length equals 14 residues. V lost 6 bases and J 0 bases, leaving 8 bases between the germline ends. CDR1 is MDHEN, CDR2 SYDVKM, per germline. The CDR3 reads CASSLRATNEKLFF. The CDR3 DNA is TGTGCCAGCAGCCTCAGGGCAACTAATGAAAAACTGTTTTTT. Together with reference TRBV28 and TRBJ1-4, the CDR3 gives the full variable domain: DVKVTQSSRYLVKRTGEKVFLECVQDMDHENMFWYRQDPGLGLRLIYFSYDVKMKEKGDIPEGYSVSREKKERFSLILESASTNQTSMYLCASSLRATNEKLFFGSGTQLSVL.

The rearrangement joins TRBV5-1 to TRBJ2-5; 14 nucleotides match TRBD2. Losses at the gene ends were 3 bases for V and 4 bases for J; bases not matched to a gene: 11. There are 18 residues in the CDR3. Germline V gene sequence: CDR1 SGHRS, CDR2 YFSETQ. CDR3 sequence: CASSSRTSGRTMGETQYF. CDR3 DNA: TGCGCCAGCAGCTCACGGACTAGCGGGAGGACCATGGGAGAGACCCAGTACTTC.

This clonotype has only a few counts. The chain links TRBV3-1 to TRBJ1-2, with 12 bases identical to TRBD1. This CDR3 region has 19 residues. The germline gives CDR1 LGHDT, CDR2 YNNKEL (reference sequence). V was clipped by 0 bases and J by 6 bases; unmatched bases: 14. CDR3 loop: CASSQDRDRGPGIGNGYTF. The DNA of the CDR3 is TGTGCCAGCAGCCAAGACCGGGACAGGGGGCCGGGGATAGGAAATGGCTACACCTTC.

This clonotype showed up many times. The rearrangement joins TRBV15 to TRBJ2-7; D is perhaps TRBD1 or TRBD2 (5 bases each). Germline CDR1 LNHNV, CDR2 YYDKDF (reference sequence). The V and J ends lost 5 bases and 6 bases respectively, with 20 bases between them. The CDR3 is made up of 15 amino acids. CDR3 bases: TGTGCCACCAGCCGAACCCAGGGACCTTATGCCGAGCAGTACTTC. Translating it yields CATSRTQGPYAEQYF.

This clonotype was seen many times. J is TRBJ1-1 and V is TRBV30, with no clear D. Germline V lookup: CDR1 GTSNPN, CDR2 SVGIG (reference sequence). This CDR3 comprises 15 residues. Between the trimmed V and J ends, which lost 0 bases and 4 bases, there was a span of 15 bases. DNA for the CDR3: TGTGCCTGGAGTGTTATGTTAGGAGTTAGCACTGAAGCTTTCTTT. Its protein is CAWSVMLGVSTEAFF.